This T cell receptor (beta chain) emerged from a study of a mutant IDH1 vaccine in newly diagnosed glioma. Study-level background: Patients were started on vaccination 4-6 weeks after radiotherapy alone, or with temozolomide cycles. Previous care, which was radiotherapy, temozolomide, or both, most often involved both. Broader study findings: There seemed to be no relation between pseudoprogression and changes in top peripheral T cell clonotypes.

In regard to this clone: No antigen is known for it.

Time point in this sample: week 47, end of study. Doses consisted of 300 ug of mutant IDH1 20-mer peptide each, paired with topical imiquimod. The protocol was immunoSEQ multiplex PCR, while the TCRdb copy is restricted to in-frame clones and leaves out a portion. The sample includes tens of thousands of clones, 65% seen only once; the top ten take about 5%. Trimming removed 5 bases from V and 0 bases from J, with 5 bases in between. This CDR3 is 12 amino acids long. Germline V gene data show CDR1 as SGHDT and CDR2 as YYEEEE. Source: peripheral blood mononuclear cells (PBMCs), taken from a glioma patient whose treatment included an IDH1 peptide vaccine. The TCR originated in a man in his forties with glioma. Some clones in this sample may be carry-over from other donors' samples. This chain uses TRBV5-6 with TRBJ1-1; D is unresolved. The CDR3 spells CASRVLNTEAFF. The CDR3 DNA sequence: TGTGCCAGCAGGGTCTTGAACACTGAAGCTTTCTTT.